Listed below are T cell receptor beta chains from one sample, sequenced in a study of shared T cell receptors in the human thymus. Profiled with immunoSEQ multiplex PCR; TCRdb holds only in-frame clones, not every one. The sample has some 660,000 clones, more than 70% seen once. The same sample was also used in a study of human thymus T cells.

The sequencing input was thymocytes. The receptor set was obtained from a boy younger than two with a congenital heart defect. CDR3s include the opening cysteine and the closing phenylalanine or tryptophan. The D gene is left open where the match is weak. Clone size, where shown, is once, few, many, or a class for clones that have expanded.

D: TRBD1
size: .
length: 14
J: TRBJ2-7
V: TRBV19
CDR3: CASSRDRPPYEQYF
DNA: TGTGCCAGTAGTAGGGACAGACCCCCCTACGAGCAGTACTTC

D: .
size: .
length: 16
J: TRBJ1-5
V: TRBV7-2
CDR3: CASSLYRGGSNQPQHF
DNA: TGTGCCAGCAGCTTATATAGGGGAGGGAGCAATCAGCCCCAGCATTTT

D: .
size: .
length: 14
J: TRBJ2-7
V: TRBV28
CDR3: CASSFPKWSDEQYF
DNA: TGTGCCAGCAGTTTCCCCAAATGGTCGGACGAGCAGTACTTC

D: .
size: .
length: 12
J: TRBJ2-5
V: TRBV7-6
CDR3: CASSLRLETQYF
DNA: TGTGCCAGCAGCTTACGGTTAGAGACCCAGTACTTC

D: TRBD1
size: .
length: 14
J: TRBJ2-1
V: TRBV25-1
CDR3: CASSEWTGRTEQFF
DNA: TGTGCCAGCAGTGAATGGACAGGCCGCACAGAGCAGTTCTTC

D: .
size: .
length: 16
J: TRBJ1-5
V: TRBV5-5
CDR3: CASSLGREYGNQPQHF
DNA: TGTGCCAGCAGCTTGGGTAGGGAGTACGGCAATCAGCCCCAGCATTTT

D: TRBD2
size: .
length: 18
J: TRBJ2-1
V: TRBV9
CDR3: CASSVELAGGKYNNEQFF
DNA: TGTGCCAGCAGCGTAGAACTAGCGGGAGGGAAGTACAACAATGAGCAGTTCTTC

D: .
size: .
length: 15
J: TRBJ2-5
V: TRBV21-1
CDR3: CASSRRIGGQETQYF
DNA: TGTGCCAGCAGCAGAAGAATAGGGGGCCAAGAGACCCAGTACTTC

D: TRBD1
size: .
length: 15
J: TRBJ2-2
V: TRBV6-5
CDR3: CASRRQGIPPGELFF
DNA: TGTGCCAGCAGGAGACAGGGAATCCCCCCCGGGGAGCTGTTTTTT

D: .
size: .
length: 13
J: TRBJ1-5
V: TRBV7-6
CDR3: CASSLGRQQPQHF
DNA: TGTGCCAGCAGCTTAGGGAGGCAGCAGCCCCAGCATTTT

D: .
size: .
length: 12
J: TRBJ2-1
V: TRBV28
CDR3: CASSLNLRGQFF
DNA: TGTGCCAGCAGTTTAAACCTGCGTGGGCAGTTCTTC

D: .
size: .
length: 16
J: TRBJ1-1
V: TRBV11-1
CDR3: CASSGVLKGFNTEAFF
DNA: TGTGCCAGCAGCGGGGTCCTTAAGGGGTTCAACACTGAAGCTTTCTTT

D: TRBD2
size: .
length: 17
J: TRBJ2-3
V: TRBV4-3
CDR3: CASSQDQTSGFTDTQYF
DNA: TGCGCCAGCAGCCAAGACCAAACTAGCGGCTTCACAGATACGCAGTATTTT

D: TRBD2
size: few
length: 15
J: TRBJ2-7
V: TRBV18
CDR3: CASSPPGSGAREQYF
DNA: TGTGCCAGCTCACCCCCGGGTAGCGGGGCCCGCGAGCAGTACTTC

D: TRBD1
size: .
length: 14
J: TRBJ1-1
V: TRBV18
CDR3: CASSRNRGRTEAFF
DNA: TGTGCCAGCTCACGGAACAGGGGGAGAACTGAAGCTTTCTTT

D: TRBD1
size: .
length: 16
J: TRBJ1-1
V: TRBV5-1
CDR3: CASSSRLGTGDTEAFF
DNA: TGCGCCAGCAGCTCCCGATTAGGGACAGGGGACACTGAAGCTTTCTTT

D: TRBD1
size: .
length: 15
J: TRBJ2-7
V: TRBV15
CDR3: CATSVQGADSYEQYF
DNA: TGTGCCACCAGCGTACAGGGGGCGGACTCCTACGAGCAGTACTTC

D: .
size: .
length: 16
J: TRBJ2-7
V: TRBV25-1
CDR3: CASSEGGKGSSYEQYF
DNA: TGTGCCAGCAGTGAAGGAGGGAAGGGTAGCTCCTACGAGCAGTACTTC

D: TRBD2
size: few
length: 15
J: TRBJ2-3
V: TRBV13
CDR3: CASSSKRERTRAQYF
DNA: TGTGCCAGCAGCTCGAAGCGGGAGAGGACGAGGGCGCAGTATTTT

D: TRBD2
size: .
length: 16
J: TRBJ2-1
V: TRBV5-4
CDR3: CASSLWGLAGGVGQFF
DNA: TGTGCCAGCAGCTTGTGGGGCCTAGCGGGAGGCGTGGGACAGTTCTTC

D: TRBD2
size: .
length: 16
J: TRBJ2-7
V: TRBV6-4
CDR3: CASSGLTSGGALEQYF
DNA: TGTGCCAGCAGTGGCCTAACTAGCGGGGGGGCATTGGAGCAGTACTTC

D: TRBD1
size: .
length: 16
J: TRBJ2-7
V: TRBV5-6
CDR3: CASSLAQDRGLDEQYF
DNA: TGTGCCAGCAGCTTGGCCCAGGACAGGGGGCTAGACGAGCAGTACTTC

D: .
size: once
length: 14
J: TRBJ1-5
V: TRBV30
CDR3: CAWSVGVGNQPQHF
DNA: TGTGCCTGGAGTGTAGGGGTGGGCAATCAGCCCCAGCATTTT

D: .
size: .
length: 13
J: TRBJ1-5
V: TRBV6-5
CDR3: CASSYSRNQPQHF
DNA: TGTGCCAGCAGCTACTCCCGGAATCAGCCCCAGCATTTT

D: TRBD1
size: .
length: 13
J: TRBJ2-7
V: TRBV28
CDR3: CATAGTGDYEQYF
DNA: TGTGCCACCGCTGGGACAGGGGACTACGAGCAGTACTTC

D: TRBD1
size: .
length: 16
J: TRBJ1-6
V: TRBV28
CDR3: CASSLGQGALNSPLHF
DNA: TGTGCCAGCAGTTTAGGCCAGGGGGCTCTTAATTCACCCCTCCACTTT

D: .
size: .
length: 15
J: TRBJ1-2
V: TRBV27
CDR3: CASSCRVPDHNGYTF
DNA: TGTGCCAGCAGTTGTCGGGTCCCCGATCACAATGGCTACACCTTC

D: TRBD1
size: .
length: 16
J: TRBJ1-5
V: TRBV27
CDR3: CASSLTGTGISQPQHF
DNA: TGTGCCAGCAGTCTTACCGGGACAGGGATTAGTCAGCCCCAGCATTTT

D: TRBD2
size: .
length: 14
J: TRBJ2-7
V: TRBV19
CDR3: CASSWEGRANEQYF
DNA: TGTGCCAGTAGTTGGGAAGGGAGGGCCAACGAGCAGTACTTC

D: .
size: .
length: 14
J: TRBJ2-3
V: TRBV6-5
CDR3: CASTTRAPPDTQYF
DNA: TGTGCCAGCACCACGAGGGCTCCTCCAGATACGCAGTATTTT

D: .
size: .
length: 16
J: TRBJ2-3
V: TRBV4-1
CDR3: CASSQVTRLKWDTQYF
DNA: TGCGCCAGCAGCCAAGTCACTAGGTTGAAGTGGGATACGCAGTATTTT

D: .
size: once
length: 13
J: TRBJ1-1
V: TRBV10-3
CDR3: CAIKLQGWTEAFF
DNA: TGTGCCATCAAGCTACAGGGTTGGACTGAAGCTTTCTTT

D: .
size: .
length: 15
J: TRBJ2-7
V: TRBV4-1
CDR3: CASSQASGALYEQYF
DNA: TGCGCCAGCAGCCAAGCGAGCGGAGCACTCTACGAGCAGTACTTC